One and the same sample provided the 21 T cell receptor beta chains below, sequenced in a study of prognosis after radiotherapy for stage I lung cancer. Two-round multiplex PCR on genomic DNA was the method by which TCR beta CDR3 was amplified. TRBV and TRBJ genes each had their own specific primers in first-round PCR. TCRdb itself ran the multiplex PCR reads through MiXCR, one entry per CDR3 protein. The table lists about 15,000 distinct CDR3 sequences, just under 45% of them singletons. The sample consisted of PBMCs, taken before or after stereotactic body radiation therapy (not recorded which). These receptors were collected from a donor at least 50 years old with non-small cell lung cancer.

Ten or more counts support this clonotype. Just one base apart from a much larger clone, this may be a read error. V is TRBV6-1 and J is TRBJ2-7; D is uncertain. Germline-derived CDR1 and CDR2 are MNHNS and SASEGT. The CDR3 runs 11 residues. The CDR3 sequence is CASSEFYGQYF. CDR3 nucleotide sequence: TGTGCCAGCAGTGAATTTTACGGGCAGTACTTC.

A few counts support this clonotype. The genes are TRBV12-3 or TRBV12-4 and TRBJ1-1; 8 bases match TRBD1. Unmatched junction bases numbered 5, after V lost 7 bases and J lost 1 base. This CDR3 spans 14 amino acids. The CDR3 DNA reads as TGTGCCAGCACTTGGACAGGGACGAACACTGAAGCTTTCTTT. Translation: CASTWTGTNTEAFF.

On this clonotype itself: A junction end diverges from the germline sequence, so it may reflect a read error. V usage is TRBV6-2 or TRBV6-3 and J usage is TRBJ1-6; unclear D gene. CDR3 length: 14 amino acids. Germline CDR1 and CDR2: MNHEY and SVGEGT. CDR3: CASIPGPYNSPLHF. The CDR3 nucleotides are TGTGCCAGCATTCCCGGGCCCTATAATTCACCCCTCCACTTC.

Note on this clonotype: This probably arose from a read error, given a far larger clone one base away. The chain is built from TRBV6-4 and TRBJ1-6; D gene uncertain. Germline CDR1 reads MRHNA; CDR2 reads SNTAGT. The CDR3 consists of 15 residues. CDR3 sequence (DNA): TGTGCCAGAAGTGAAGGGTCAGCGTCTAATTCACCCCTCCACTTT. Its protein is CARSEGSASNSPLHF.

The rearrangement joins TRBV28 to TRBJ1-5, with a tentative D call TRBD1 (6 bases). The CDR3 spans 15 residues. Germline assignment: CDR1 MDHEN and CDR2 SYDVKM. V lost 3 bases to trimming and J lost 6 bases, with 15 bases between them. CDR3 amino acids: CASSFVTGLFQPQHF. The CDR3 coding sequence is TGTGCCAGCAGTTTTGTCACAGGGTTGTTTCAGCCCCAGCATTTT.

The chain combines TRBV7-2 with TRBJ1-6; TRBD1 is a possible D gene (5 bases). CDR3 length: 14 amino acids. CDR1 is SGHTA and CDR2 is FQGNSA in the germline V gene. The germline V and J ends were trimmed by 3 bases and 10 bases, with 13 bases remaining between them. This chain's CDR3 is CASSFPGTESPLHF. As DNA, the CDR3 is TGTGCCAGCAGCTTTCCCGGGACGGAGTCACCCCTCCACTTT.

On this clonotype: A single base is all that separates this from a far larger clone, so a read error is likely. The rearrangement links TRBV6-1 to TRBJ2-7; D gene unclear. The V gene lost 5 bases and the J gene lost 5 bases, with 13 bases spanning the gap. Looked up from germline, CDR1 is MNHNS and CDR2 is SASEGT. CDR3 size: 13 residues. The CDR3 DNA reads as TGTGCCAGCAGTCCAAGCAAAACTCACGAGCAGTACTTC. Protein: CASSPSKTHEQYF.

This clonotype was detected ten times or more. The gene calls are TRBV3-1 and TRBJ2-7; D gene ambiguous. This CDR3 comprises 13 residues. Trimming took 0 bases from V and 3 from J, leaving 6 bases between them. The germline V gene has CDR1 LGHDT and CDR2 YNNKEL (reference sequence). CDR3 loop: CASSQEWDYEQYF. The CDR3 region has the DNA TGTGCCAGCAGCCAAGAGTGGGACTACGAGCAGTACTTC.

In its sample, this clonotype was seen many times. One junction end disagrees with the germline gene, perhaps due to a read error. The CDR3: CASGDRGVGNQPQHF. CDR3 bases: TGTGCCAGCGGTGACAGGGGAGTGGGCAATCAGCCCCAGCATTTT. The chain employs TRBV6-1 and TRBJ1-5; 8 nucleotides match TRBD1. This CDR3 comprises 15 residues. Germline CDR1 MNHNS, CDR2 SASEGT.

This clonotype was picked up many times. The gene calls are TRBV19 and TRBJ2-3; TRBD1 agrees at 8 bases. Germline CDR1 and CDR2: LNHDA and SQIVND (reference sequence). CDR3 size: 18 residues. V was clipped by 4 bases and J by 5 bases; unmatched bases: 17. The CDR3 DNA follows: TGTGCCAGTAGTACCTCGGACAGGGAACATATACTCCGAGATACGCAGTATTTT. It encodes CASSTSDREHILRDTQYF.

The chain uses TRBV11-2 and TRBJ2-7, with D uncertain. Germline CDR1 is SGHAT and CDR2 is FQNNGV. The CDR3 runs to 12 residues. V dropped 5 bases and J dropped 4 bases, with 9 bases sitting between them. This CDR3 reads CASSLTDYEQYF. CDR3 in DNA: TGTGCCAGCAGCCTAACAGATTACGAGCAGTACTTC.

This sequence joins TRBV20-1 and TRBJ2-3; 8 bases map to TRBD2. J lost 0 bases, V lost 3 bases, and 8 bases had no gene match. Looked up from germline, CDR1 is DFQATT and CDR2 is SNEGSKA (reference sequence). The CDR3 runs 16 residues. The CDR3 protein is CSASLAGGPSTDTQYF. DNA of the CDR3: TGCAGTGCTAGTCTCGCGGGGGGACCTAGCACAGATACGCAGTATTTT.

This clonotype was counted ten times or more. The V call is TRBV7-9, the J call TRBJ2-1; 10 bases match TRBD2. Germline assignment: CDR1 SEHNR and CDR2 FQNEAQ (reference sequence). Trimming took 5 bases from V and 6 from J; bases not matched to a gene: 7. The CDR3 length is 15 residues. CDR3 DNA sequence: TGTGCCAGCAGCCAAGTAGCGGGAGGACCCAATGAGCAGTTCTTC. As protein: CASSQVAGGPNEQFF.

This clonotype was detected many times. The V call is TRBV20-1, the J call TRBJ2-5, with 9 bases that match TRBD2. The length of the CDR3 is 15 residues. Trimming took 0 bases from V and 5 from J; bases not matched to a gene: 7. Looked up from germline, CDR1 is DFQATT and CDR2 is SNEGSKA (reference sequence). The CDR3 spells CSARDIAGEFETQYF. The CDR3 nucleotides are TGCAGTGCTAGAGATATAGCGGGAGAGTTTGAGACCCAGTACTTC.

V and J are TRBV10-1 and TRBJ1-2; a possible D gene is TRBD1 (6 bases). The length of the CDR3 is 14 residues. CDR1 is WNHNN, CDR2 SYGVQD, per germline (reference sequence). V lost 0 bases and J lost 6, with 11 bases in between. The CDR3 DNA follows: TGCGCCAGCAGTGAGTCGAGGCAGGGGAATGGCTACACCTTC. Protein product: CASSESRQGNGYTF.

By share of the sample, this clonotype is medium-sized. The rearrangement uses TRBV28 and TRBJ2-2; D gene uncertain. Trimming removed 2 bases from V and 0 bases from J, with 1 base in between. The germline gives CDR1 MDHEN, CDR2 SYDVKM. CDR3 size: 13 residues. DNA of the CDR3: TGTGCCAGCAGTTTAGCGAACACCGGGGAGCTGTTTTTT. Translating gives CASSLANTGELFF.

J is TRBJ1-4 and V is TRBV12-3 or TRBV12-4, with 7 nucleotides matching TRBD1. With V trimmed by 4 bases and J by 0 bases, 11 bases remained unmatched. This CDR3 has 18 residues. CDR3 residues: CASSWIGIGQATNEKLFF. CDR3 bases: TGTGCCAGCAGTTGGATTGGGATAGGACAGGCAACTAATGAAAAACTGTTTTTT.

The genes are TRBV6-4 and TRBJ2-3; tentative D call: TRBD2 (5 bases). V was pared by 6 bases and J by 0 bases, with 13 bases between. The CDR3 consists of 15 residues. Germline CDR1 and CDR2: MRHNA and SNTAGT. CDR3 sequence (DNA): TGTGCCAGCAGCCCGCGGGCTGCTAGCACAGATACGCAGTATTTT. It codes for CASSPRAASTDTQYF.

The rearrangement joins TRBV20-1 to TRBJ1-6; no definite D call. CDR1 and CDR2 (germline): DFQATT, SNEGSKA (reference sequence). V was pared by 3 bases and J by 4 bases, with 7 bases between. There are 13 residues in the CDR3. The chain's CDR3 is CSARGRYNSPLHF. The DNA of the CDR3 is TGCAGTGCTAGGGGCAGATATAATTCACCCCTCCACTTT.

This clonotype was found many times. The J gene is TRBJ2-7, the V gene TRBV10-2, with 10 bases identical to TRBD2. The germline CDR1 and CDR2 sequences are WSHSY and SAAADI. The CDR3 is 15 amino acids. V dropped 6 bases and J dropped 5; count of bases not matched to a gene: 10. CDR3 loop: CASREGTGTSDEQYF. CDR3 DNA sequence: TGCGCCAGCAGGGAGGGCACCGGGACTAGCGACGAGCAGTACTTC.

This clonotype came up many times. The CDR3 spells CSASDGRSYGYTF. The CDR3 bases are TGCAGTGCTAGTGATGGCAGGTCCTATGGCTACACCTTC. The rearrangement joins TRBV20-1 to TRBJ1-2, with D unclear. This CDR3 spans 13 amino acids. V was cut by 3 bases and J by 4 bases, with 12 bases left in between. Germline V gene sequence: CDR1 DFQATT, CDR2 SNEGSKA (reference sequence).